This T cell receptor (beta chain) was recorded in a study of blood T cell repertoires in COVID-19. This CDR3 is built from 13 residues. J gave up 3 bases and V 8 bases, and 6 bases lay outside the gene matches. Germline V lookup: CDR1 LNHDA, CDR2 SQIVND (reference sequence). TCRdb's table, derived via immunoSEQ multiplex PCR, lists solely in-frame clones and lacks some. The sample yields about 270,000 clones, approximately 84% seen once. Sequenced input: peripheral blood. This chain joins TRBV19 and TRBJ1-2; TRBD1 matches 7 bases. This TCR was sampled from a human donor with COVID-19, enrolled during active disease. The donor label of this sample is uncertain. CDR3 sequence: CASRVGQHYGYTF. CDR3 coding DNA: TGTGCCAGTCGTGTGGGACAGCACTATGGCTACACCTTC.